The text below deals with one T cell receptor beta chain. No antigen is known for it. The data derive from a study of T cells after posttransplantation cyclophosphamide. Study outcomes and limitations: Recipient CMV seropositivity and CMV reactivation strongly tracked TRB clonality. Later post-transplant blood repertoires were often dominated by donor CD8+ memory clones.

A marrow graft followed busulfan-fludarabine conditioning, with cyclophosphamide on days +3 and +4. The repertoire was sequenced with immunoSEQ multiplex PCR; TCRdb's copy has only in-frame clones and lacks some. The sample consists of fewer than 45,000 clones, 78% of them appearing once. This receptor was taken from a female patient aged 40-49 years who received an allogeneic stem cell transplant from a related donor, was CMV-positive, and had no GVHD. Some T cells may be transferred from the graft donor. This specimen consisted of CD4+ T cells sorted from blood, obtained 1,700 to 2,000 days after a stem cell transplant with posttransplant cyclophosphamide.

The CDR3 bases are TGTGCCAGCAGCCAAGCAGGGAGGGCCCAGTACTTC. Amino acids: CASSQAGRAQYF. The V gene is TRBV14, the J gene TRBJ2-5; 7 bases align to TRBD2. Germline V gene sequence: CDR1 SGHDN, CDR2 FVKESK. The V gene end was trimmed by 1 base and the J gene end by 9 bases; junction bases not matched to a gene: 2. This CDR3 region has 12 residues. The complete variable domain, with remaining parts taken from reference TRBV14 and TRBJ2-5, reads EAGVTQFPSHSVIEKGQTVTLRCDPISGHDNLYWYRRVMGKEIKFLLHFVKESKQDESGMPNNRFLAERTGGTYSTLKVQPAELEDSGVYFCASSQAGRAQYFGPGTRLLVL.